A selection of T cell receptor beta chains follows, all from one sample in a study of T cell changes during pregnancy in multiple sclerosis. Produced via immunoSEQ multiplex PCR; TCRdb's table is partial and in-frame only. Altogether 40,000 to 45,000 clones are present, 90% being singletons, with the ten largest covering 0.7%. Sequenced here: CD4+ T cells from peripheral blood mononuclear cells, sampled before pregnancy. Receptors were obtained from a female donor with multiple sclerosis, enrolled in a pregnancy study. Each CDR3 is given with its conserved first and last residue. The order of the fields is clone size, J gene, V gene, D gene, CDR3 DNA, CDR3 protein. D genes are given only for firm matches. Only some rows state a clone size, as once, few, many or a class for expanded clones.

. TRBJ2-3 TRBV6-8 TRBD2 TGTGCCAGCAGCCCTTTGGAGCGGGGGGGAATGGTGACAGATACGCAGTATTTT CASSPLERGGMVTDTQYF
. TRBJ1-5 TRBV28 TRBD1 TGTGCCAGCAGTTTATTCACAGGGGGCGGCTCTCAGCCCCAGCATTTT CASSLFTGGGSQPQHF
. TRBJ2-2 TRBV5-5 TRBD2 TGTGCCAGCAGCTCGAGACTAGCGGGGGGAACGGGTACCGGGGAGCTGTTTTTT CASSSRLAGGTGTGELFF
. TRBJ1-2 TRBV27 . TGTGCCAGCAGTTTATCGGCGGGTGGAGGCTACACCTTC CASSLSAGGGYTF
. TRBJ1-1 TRBV7-2 . TGTGCCAGCAGCTTTATAGTGAACACTGAAGCTTTCTTT CASSFIVNTEAFF
. TRBJ1-3 TRBV30 . TGTGCCTGGAGCCGGTTGGGGGCAGCTGGAAACACCATATATTTT CAWSRLGAAGNTIYF
few TRBJ1-2 TRBV5-4 . TGTGCCAGCAGCGAAGACAGCTATGGCTACACCTTC CASSEDSYGYTF
. TRBJ1-1 TRBV19 TRBD1 TGTGCCAGTAGTATAAGGTTGGGACAGGGGTTGATGAACACTGAAGCTTTCTTT CASSIRLGQGLMNTEAFF
. TRBJ2-3 TRBV4-2 . TGTGCCAGCAGCCAAACTAGCACAGATACGCAGTATTTT CASSQTSTDTQYF
. TRBJ2-1 TRBV9 . TGTGCCAGCAGCGTAGGCGGACAGCAACTCTTCTACAATGAGCAGTTCTTC CASSVGGQQLFYNEQFF
. TRBJ1-6 TRBV11-2 . TGTGCCAGCAGTCGTGGTCGGTCAGGATATAATTCACCCCTCCACTTT CASSRGRSGYNSPLHF
. TRBJ1-1 TRBV5-4 TRBD1 TGTGCCAGCAGCTCCACAGGGGTCGAAGCTTTCTTT CASSSTGVEAFF
. TRBJ2-3 TRBV11-2 TRBD2 TGTGCCAGCAGCTACGGACTAGCGGGCGTGGCAGATACGCAGTATTTT CASSYGLAGVADTQYF
. TRBJ2-1 TRBV7-9 TRBD1 TGTGCCAGCAGCGCAGACAGGGGCTCCTACAATGAGCAGTTCTTC CASSADRGSYNEQFF
. TRBJ1-2 TRBV19 . TGTGCCAGTATACAGACAGCATCGGGGGGAGGTGGCTACACCTTC CASIQTASGGGGYTF
. TRBJ1-2 TRBV7-2 . TGTGCCAGCAGCTTAGCCTTCCCGCGGGGCTACACCTTC CASSLAFPRGYTF
. TRBJ2-5 TRBV10-1 . TGCGCCAGCAGTGATCGTAGGGGGACGGAGACCCAGTACTTC CASSDRRGTETQYF
. TRBJ2-6 TRBV5-8 . TGTGCCAGCAGCTTGGGGGGGCCCCCCCCTGGGGCCAACGTCCTGACTTTC CASSLGGPPPGANVLTF
. TRBJ2-3 TRBV30 . TGTGCCTGGAGGGATAGGGGGGGAGTAAACACAGATACGCAGTATTTT CAWRDRGGVNTDTQYF
. TRBJ2-2 TRBV4-3 TRBD1 TGCGCCAGCTCCCTGGACAGGGCGGTCGGGGAGCTGTTTTTT CASSLDRAVGELFF
. TRBJ1-5 TRBV28 . TGTGCCAGCAGTTTAGGGGGCAGCAATCAGCCCCAGCATTTT CASSLGGSNQPQHF
few TRBJ1-6 TRBV19 TRBD1 TGTGCCAGTAGCCGAACAGGGGGCTATAATTCACCCCTCCACTTT CASSRTGGYNSPLHF
. TRBJ1-1 TRBV5-4 TRBD1 TGTGCCAGCAGCTTGACTAGGACAGGGAACACTGAAGCTTTCTTT CASSLTRTGNTEAFF
. TRBJ1-4 TRBV4-1 TRBD1 TGCGCCAGCAGCCTTTCAGGGGGCAGAGGGAATGAAAAACTGTTTTTT CASSLSGGRGNEKLFF
. TRBJ1-4 TRBV6-1 . TGTGCCAGCAGCCTCCAGACAACTAATGAAAAACTGTTTTTT CASSLQTTNEKLFF
. TRBJ1-2 TRBV6-1 TRBD1 TGTGCCAGCAGAACAGGGGGCGATGGCTATGGCTACACCTTC CASRTGGDGYGYTF